This TCR beta chain was found in a study of T cell repertoires in cytomegalovirus infection. Whole-study context: Evidence of both CMV infection and a matching HLA type came from public TCR beta signatures. Study-wide findings and caveats: CMV-specific TCR beta clonotypes restricted by HLA-C were the ones dominating the ex vivo response. CMV carriers with the relevant HLA were identified by cumulative public TCR beta family frequency.

CDR3 length: 13 residues. V lost 6 bases and J 0 bases, leaving 9 bases between the germline ends. Worth noting for this clonotype: Its target is not known.

Each CDR3 protein is one row after TCRdb ran MiXCR on the reads. The table has under 50,000 distinct CDR3 sequences, 20% to 25% seen once. The source material was CD8+ T cells from cultured PBMCs, sampled from culture after CMV antigen stimulation. The chain couples TRBV12-3 or TRBV12-4 to TRBJ2-7, with D perhaps TRBD2 (6 bases). The origin of this receptor is a human donor in good health (CMV status not recorded). Some clones in this sample may be carry-over from other donors' samples. The CDR3 region is CASSQRASYEQYF. DNA of the CDR3: TGTGCCAGCAGCCAGCGGGCCTCCTACGAGCAGTACTTC.